The 26 T cell receptor beta chains in this list originate from one sample, sequenced in a study of post-analysis software for immune sequencing data. Whole-study results and caveats: TRBV5-6, TRBV5-1 and TRBV20-1 belonged to a set of a handful of TRBV segments that were more frequent in patients than controls.

TCR beta libraries were prepared from cDNA with unique molecular identifiers. TCRdb used MiXCR to reprocess the PCR reads, holding one entry per CDR3 protein. The sample yields roughly 800,000 distinct CDR3 sequences, approximately 53% seen once. Their antigens remain unidentified. Sequencing was carried out using blood. The receptors shown here come from a girl aged 5-17 years with multiple sclerosis.

The chain is built from TRBV7-7 and TRBJ2-2; D is unresolved. Germline loops: CDR1 SSHAT, CDR2 FNYEAQ (reference sequence). The germline V and J ends were trimmed by 3 bases and 4 bases, with 6 bases remaining between them. This CDR3 contains 13 residues. Here the CDR3 DNA reads TGTGCCAGCAGCTTTAGTGGCACCGGGGAGCTGTTTTTT. Translation: CASSFSGTGELFF.

As for this clonotype: At one of its ends the junction is not consistent with the germline gene, which may arise from a read error. The chain is built from TRBV5-1 and TRBJ2-3, with TRBD2 matching 8 bases. The CDR3 covers 15 residues. CDR1 and CDR2 from the germline V gene are SGHRS and YFSETQ. This CDR3 reads CASSLDTSGTDAQYF. The CDR3 DNA reads TGCGCCAGCAGCTTGGATACTAGCGGCACAGATGCGCAGTATTTT.

This clonotype was recorded a few times. The chain joins TRBV25-1 to TRBJ1-5; unclear D gene. Trimming shortened V by 4 bases and J by 0 bases, and 7 bases separated the two germline ends. This CDR3 is 14 amino acids long. Germline V gene lookup returns CDR1 MGHDK and CDR2 SYGVNS. The CDR3 spells CASSGHLSNQPQHF. CDR3 DNA sequence: TGTGCCAGCAGTGGACACCTTAGCAATCAGCCCCAGCATTTT. Drawing the rest from reference TRBV25-1 and TRBJ1-5, the complete variable domain is EADIYQTPRYLVIGTGKKITLECSQTMGHDKMYWYQQDPGMELHLIHYSYGVNSTEKGDLSSESTVSRIRTEHFPLTLESARPSHTSQYLCASSGHLSNQPQHFGDGTRLSIL.

There are many counts of this clonotype. The chain links TRBV12-3 or TRBV12-4 to TRBJ1-1, with D possibly TRBD1 on 5 matching bases. This CDR3 is 13 amino acids long. V was shortened by 6 bases and J by 1 base, with 9 bases between the two germline ends. The CDR3 here is CASSFGGNTEAFF. For the CDR3, the DNA is TGTGCCAGCAGCTTCGGGGGGAACACTGAAGCTTTCTTT.

The V and J genes are TRBV18 and TRBJ2-7, with a possible D match to TRBD1 (7 bases). With 3 bases removed from V and 1 base from J, the gap between germline ends came to 13 bases. The germline V gene encodes CDR1 KGHSH and CDR2 LQKENI. The CDR3 is 15 amino acids. The CDR3 region has the DNA TGTGCCAGCTCACCTACGGGGGACAGATCCTACGAGCAGTACTTC. This sequence encodes CASSPTGDRSYEQYF.

The chain couples TRBV15 to TRBJ1-2; D is possibly TRBD1 (6 bases). CDR1 is LNHNV and CDR2 is YYDKDF in the germline V gene (reference sequence). The germline V and J ends were trimmed by 3 bases and 3 bases, with 11 bases remaining between them. The CDR3 has 14 residues. In DNA, the CDR3 is TGTGCCACCAGCAGTATACAGGGTCACTATGGCTACACCTTC. Translated, it gives CATSSIQGHYGYTF.

Regarding this clonotype: The germline gene is not matched at one end of the junction; a read error may be the cause. This rearrangement joins TRBV25-1 to TRBJ2-7; 9 bases fit TRBD1. The CDR3 is 15 amino acids. The germline V gene encodes CDR1 MGHDK and CDR2 SYGVNS. The CDR3 DNA follows: TGTGCCAACAGTCGGGCCGGGACAGGGTCCTACGAGCAGTACTTC. It encodes CANSRAGTGSYEQYF.

The chain has TRBV20-1 and TRBJ2-5; TRBD2 agrees at 7 bases. Germline lookup yields CDR1 DFQATT and CDR2 SNEGSKA (reference sequence). V lost 6 bases, J lost 5 bases, and 9 bases stayed unmatched. The CDR3 length is 13 residues. CDR3 region: CSATGGLGETQYF. The CDR3 DNA follows: TGCAGTGCAACAGGAGGACTAGGGGAGACCCAGTACTTC.

This chain links TRBV3-1 with TRBJ2-5; TRBD2 matches 8 bases. The J call may be incorrect, as the DNA end agrees better with TRBJ2-7. This CDR3 contains 15 residues. Germline CDR1 reads LGHDT; CDR2 reads YNNKEL (reference sequence). CDR3 amino acids: CASSPLFSGVHEQYF. The CDR3 DNA is TGTGCCAGCAGCCCGTTATTTAGCGGGGTCCACGAGCAGTACTTC.

This rearrangement joins TRBV29-1 to TRBJ2-7; 7 bases line up with TRBD1. V gave up 1 base and J gave up 1 base; unmatched junction bases: 1. Germline CDR1 SQVTM, CDR2 ANQGSEA. The CDR3 has 13 amino acids. CDR3 nucleotides: TGCAGCGTTGAAGGCAGGGGGTCCTACGAGCAGTACTTC. The encoded protein is CSVEGRGSYEQYF.

This rearrangement joins TRBV20-1 to TRBJ1-2; TRBD1 matches at 9 bases. There are 12 residues in the CDR3. CDR1 is DFQATT, CDR2 SNEGSKA, per germline (reference sequence). The V segment lost 4 bases and the J segment 7 bases; nucleotides outside the gene matches: 4. CDR3 sequence: CSAKDRGIGYTF. CDR3 bases: TGCAGTGCTAAGGACAGGGGTATTGGCTACACCTTC.

V and J are TRBV2 and TRBJ1-1; D may be TRBD1 (5 bases). The ends were cut back, 4 bases at V and 3 bases at J, with 15 bases in the middle. Germline V gene sequence: CDR1 SNHLY, CDR2 FYNNEI. The CDR3 sequence is 15 residues long. CDR3 coding DNA: TGTGCCAGCAGTGCGCAGGGAATCCGGGACACTGAAGCTTTCTTT. Protein sequence: CASSAQGIRDTEAFF.

The rearrangement links TRBV7-2 to TRBJ2-1; TRBD1 matches at 10 bases. The J call is doubtful: the DNA matches TRBJ2-7 better. The CDR3 consists of 16 residues. Germline assignment: CDR1 SGHTA and CDR2 FQGNSA. CDR3 protein: CASSLGTGTGVDEQYF. CDR3 coding DNA: TGTGCCAGCAGCTTAGGGACCGGGACAGGGGTGGATGAGCAGTACTTC.

This chain joins TRBV13 and TRBJ1-6; TRBD1 agrees at 9 bases. The trim removed 4 bases at V and 12 bases at J, leaving 13 bases unmatched. The CDR3 is made up of 16 amino acids. CDR1 and CDR2 (germline): PRHDT, FYEKMQ (reference sequence). As DNA, the CDR3 is TGTGCCAGCAGCTCCGCCGGGGGGACAGGGCGTGGACCCCTCCACTTT. This encodes CASSSAGGTGRGPLHF.

CDR3 region: CASSGGTSYNEQFF. The CDR3 coding sequence is TGTGCCAGCAGCGGCGGGACTAGCTACAATGAGCAGTTCTTC. The rearrangement joins TRBV7-3 to TRBJ2-1; the match to TRBD2 covers 8 bases. The CDR3 runs 14 residues. Germline V gene lookup returns CDR1 SGHTA and CDR2 FQGTGA. After removal of 5 bases from V and 3 bases from J, the junction contained 3 bases not matched to a gene.

This clonotype was seen only a few times. V gene TRBV20-1 combines with J gene TRBJ2-1; TRBD2 aligns across 11 bases. Germline values: CDR1 DFQATT, CDR2 SNEGSKA (reference sequence). Losses at the gene ends were 6 bases for V and 6 bases for J; bases not matched to a gene: 7. This CDR3 is built from 14 residues. CDR3 sequence (DNA): TGCAGTGCAGGGATAGCGGGGGGGCTCAATGAGCAGTTCTTC. Translating gives CSAGIAGGLNEQFF.

The chain employs TRBV7-2 and TRBJ2-7; 7 bases fit TRBD2. The CDR3 loop spans 17 amino acids. V dropped 1 base and J dropped 10; count of bases not matched to a gene: 19. In germline, CDR1 is SGHTA, CDR2 FQGNSA. The DNA of the CDR3 is TGTGCCAGCAGCTTAGGCCCTAGCGGAGGCTTTCTCGCGTCCCAGTACTTC. Protein sequence: CASSLGPSGGFLASQYF.

This rearrangement joins TRBV7-8 to TRBJ2-5; D gene uncertain. The ends were cut back, 1 base at V and 2 bases at J, with 14 bases in the middle. The CDR3 has 16 residues. Germline loops: CDR1 SGHVS, CDR2 FQNEAQ. As DNA, the CDR3 is TGTGCCAGCAGCTTAGTGGATTGGCAGCTTCAAGAGACCCAGTACTTC. It codes for CASSLVDWQLQETQYF.

The rearrangement links TRBV5-1 to TRBJ2-7; D may be TRBD1 or TRBD2 (6 bases each). The CDR3 is 17 amino acids. Deletions cut 4 bases from V and 6 bases from J, with 26 bases between. The germline V gene has CDR1 SGHRS and CDR2 YFSETQ. In DNA form, the CDR3 reads TGCGCCAGCAGCCCCATAAACATGGAGGGGACAAACGGCGAGCAGTACTTC. This codes for CASSPINMEGTNGEQYF.

The V gene is TRBV11-1, the J gene TRBJ1-2; TRBD1 might be the D (5 bases). Trimming took 6 bases from V and 0 from J, leaving 20 bases between them. The CDR3 totals 17 residues. CDR1 and CDR2 from the germline V gene are SGHAT and FQDESV (reference sequence). CDR3: CASRPRGPLNSNYGYTF. In DNA form, the CDR3 reads TGTGCCAGCAGACCTAGGGGTCCCCTCAATTCTAACTATGGCTACACCTTC.

The chain combines TRBV5-1 with TRBJ1-2; the match to TRBD1 covers 9 bases. The CDR3 covers 11 residues. V was pared by 4 bases and J by 11 bases, with 3 bases of the junction left unmatched. Germline-derived CDR1 and CDR2 are SGHRS and YFSETQ. DNA for the CDR3: TGCGCCAGCAGCAAAGGACAGGGGTACACCTTC. Encoded protein: CASSKGQGYTF.

The rearrangement links TRBV6-5 to TRBJ2-5, with 8 bases aligning to TRBD1. The germline CDR1 and CDR2 sequences are MNHEY and SVGAGI. V trimming: 8 bases; J trimming: 11 bases; junction bases outside the gene matches: 19. CDR3 size: 15 residues. The CDR3 region has the DNA TGTGCCAGCGGCGACAGGGGCATCCGTATGGGGGAGCAGTACTTC. This codes for CASGDRGIRMGEQYF.

The chain recombines TRBV12-5 with TRBJ1-1; 9 bases agree with TRBD1. The length of the CDR3 is 16 residues. Trimming removed 3 bases from V and 2 bases from J; junction bases left unmatched: 7. The germline CDR1 and CDR2 sequences are LGHNT and FRNRAP. The CDR3 is CASGLGATGGNTEAFF. Here the CDR3 DNA reads TGTGCTAGTGGTTTAGGGGCGACAGGGGGTAACACTGAAGCTTTCTTT.

In this sample, this clonotype turned up a few times. V usage is TRBV9 and J usage is TRBJ2-7; tentative D call: TRBD1 (6 bases). Germline lookup yields CDR1 SGDLS and CDR2 YYNGEE. V lost 3 bases, J lost 0 bases, and 10 bases lay in between. This CDR3 has 14 amino acids. CDR3: CASSGGHSSYEQYF. CDR3 bases: TGTGCCAGCAGCGGGGGACACAGCTCCTACGAGCAGTACTTC. Combining the CDR3 with reference TRBV9 and TRBJ2-7 gives the whole variable domain DSGVTQTPKHLITATGQRVTLRCSPRSGDLSVYWYQQSLDQGLQFLIQYYNGEERAKGNILERFSAQQFPDLHSELNLSSLELGDSALYFCASSGGHSSYEQYFGPGTRLTVT.

The rearrangement joins TRBV10-3 to TRBJ2-7, with D possibly TRBD2 on 6 matching bases. Germline assignment: CDR1 ENHRY and CDR2 SYGVKD. There are 13 residues in the CDR3. V gave up 8 bases and J gave up 0 bases, with 11 bases separating them. CDR3 in DNA: TGTGCCATCGGGGCTAGCGACTCCTACGAGCAGTACTTC. Amino acid sequence: CAIGASDSYEQYF.

The chain couples TRBV20-1 to TRBJ2-7; D remains unclear. The CDR3 contains 13 residues. Between the trimmed V and J ends, which lost 0 bases and 3 bases, there was a span of 9 bases. In germline, CDR1 is DFQATT, CDR2 SNEGSKA (reference sequence). CDR3 region: CSAREGNGYEQYF. DNA of the CDR3: TGCAGTGCTAGAGAGGGAAACGGCTACGAGCAGTACTTC.